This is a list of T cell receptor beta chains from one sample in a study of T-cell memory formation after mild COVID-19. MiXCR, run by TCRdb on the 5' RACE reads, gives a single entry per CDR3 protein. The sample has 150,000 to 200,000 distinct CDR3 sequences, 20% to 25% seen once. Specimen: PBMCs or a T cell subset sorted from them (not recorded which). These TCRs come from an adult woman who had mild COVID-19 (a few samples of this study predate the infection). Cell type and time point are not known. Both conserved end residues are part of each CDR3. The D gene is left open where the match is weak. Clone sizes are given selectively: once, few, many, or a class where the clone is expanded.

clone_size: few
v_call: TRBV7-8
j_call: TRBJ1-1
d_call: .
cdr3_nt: TGTGCCAGCAGCTTTCTTGGGGATTACACTGAAGCTTTCTTT
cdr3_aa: CASSFLGDYTEAFF

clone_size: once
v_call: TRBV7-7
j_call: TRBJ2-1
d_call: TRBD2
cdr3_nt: TGTGCTAGCAGCTCGGGACTAGGTTATGAGCAGTTCTTC
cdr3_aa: CASSSGLGYEQFF

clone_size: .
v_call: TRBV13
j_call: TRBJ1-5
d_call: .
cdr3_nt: TGTGCCAGCAGCTCTAGATCAACGGGGGAGGTCCAGCATTTT
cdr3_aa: CASSSRSTGEVQHF

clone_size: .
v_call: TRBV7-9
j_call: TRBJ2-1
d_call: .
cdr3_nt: TGTGCCAGCAGCTTTAGCAGCGATGAGCAGTTCTTC
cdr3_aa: CASSFSSDEQFF

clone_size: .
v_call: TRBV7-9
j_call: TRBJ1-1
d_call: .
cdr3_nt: TGTGCCAGCAGCTCGACCCGTACAGGGCTGTACACTGAAGCTTTCTTT
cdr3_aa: CASSSTRTGLYTEAFF

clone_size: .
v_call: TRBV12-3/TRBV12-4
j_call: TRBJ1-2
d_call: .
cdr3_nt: TGTGCCAGCAGTCTCGCAGGGGAAGCTGGCTACACCTTC
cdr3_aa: CASSLAGEAGYTF

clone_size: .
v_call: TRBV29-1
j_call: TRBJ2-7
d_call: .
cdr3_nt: TGCAGCGTTGTCAAAGAGTACGAGCAGTACTTC
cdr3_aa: CSVVKEYEQYF

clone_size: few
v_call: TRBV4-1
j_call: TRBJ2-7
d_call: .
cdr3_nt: TGCGCCAGCAGCCAAGATACCGGGGAGGTCTACGAGCAGTACTTC
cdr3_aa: CASSQDTGEVYEQYF

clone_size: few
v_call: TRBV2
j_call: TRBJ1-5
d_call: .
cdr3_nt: TGTGCCAGCAGTAGGAACCAGGGGAGGAATCAGCCCCAGCATTTT
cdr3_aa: CASSRNQGRNQPQHF

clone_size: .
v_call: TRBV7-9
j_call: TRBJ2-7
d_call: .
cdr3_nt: TGTGCCAGCAGCTTAGTTACAGGGACCTACGAGCAGTACTTC
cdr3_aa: CASSLVTGTYEQYF

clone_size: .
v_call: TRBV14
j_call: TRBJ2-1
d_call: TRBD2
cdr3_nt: TGTGCCAGCAGCCCCCTAGCGGGAGTTTCCAATGAGCAGTTCTTC
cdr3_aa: CASSPLAGVSNEQFF

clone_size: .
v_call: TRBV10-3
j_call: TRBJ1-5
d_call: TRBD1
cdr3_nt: TGTGCCATCAGTGAGCCGGGACAGGGATACGATCAGCCCCAGCATTTT
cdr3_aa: CAISEPGQGYDQPQHF

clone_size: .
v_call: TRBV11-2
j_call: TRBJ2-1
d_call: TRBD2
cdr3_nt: TGTGCCAGCAGTCCGACTAGCGCGTTCTACAATGAGCAGTTCTTC
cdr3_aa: CASSPTSAFYNEQFF

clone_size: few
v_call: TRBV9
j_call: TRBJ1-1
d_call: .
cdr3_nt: TGTGCCAGCAGCCTCTCGGACACCCACACTGAAGCTTTCTTT
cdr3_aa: CASSLSDTHTEAFF

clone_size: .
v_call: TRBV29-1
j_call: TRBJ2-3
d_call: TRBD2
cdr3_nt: TGCAGCGTTGAAGGGCTAGCGGGAGGGCCGATGGATACGCAGTATTTT
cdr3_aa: CSVEGLAGGPMDTQYF

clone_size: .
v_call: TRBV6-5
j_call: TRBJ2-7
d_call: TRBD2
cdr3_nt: TGTGCCAGCAGCGACGGGGGGAATTACGAGCAGTACTTC
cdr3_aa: CASSDGGNYEQYF

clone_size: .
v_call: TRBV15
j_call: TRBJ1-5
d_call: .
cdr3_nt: TGTGCCACCAGCAGAGATCGAGGGTCGAAACTCCAGCATTTT
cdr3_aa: CATSRDRGSKLQHF

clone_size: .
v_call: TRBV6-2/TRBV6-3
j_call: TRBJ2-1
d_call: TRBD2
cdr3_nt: TGTGCCAGCAGCTCTAGCGGGGGAAGAAATGAGCAGTTCTTC
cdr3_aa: CASSSSGGRNEQFF

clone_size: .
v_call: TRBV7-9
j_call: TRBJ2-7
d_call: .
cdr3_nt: TGTGCCAGCAACGACTTAGACTACGAGCAGTACTTC
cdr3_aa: CASNDLDYEQYF

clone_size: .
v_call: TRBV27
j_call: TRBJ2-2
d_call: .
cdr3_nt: TGTGCCAGCAGCACAGGGTCGGCCACCGGGGAGCTGTTTTTT
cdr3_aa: CASSTGSATGELFF

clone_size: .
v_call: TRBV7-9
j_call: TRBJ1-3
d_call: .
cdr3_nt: TGTGCCAGCAGCTTCCATGGGGATCCAGGAAACACCATATATTTT
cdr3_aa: CASSFHGDPGNTIYF

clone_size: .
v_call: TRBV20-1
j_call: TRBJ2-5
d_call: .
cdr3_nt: TGCAGTGCTTGGGGCCCCACGGAGACCCAAGAGACCCAGTACTTC
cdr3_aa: CSAWGPTETQETQYF

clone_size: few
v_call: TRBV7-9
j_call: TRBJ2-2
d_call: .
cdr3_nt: TGTGCCAGCAGCTTCCTACCGGGCCATAACACCGGGGAGCTGTTTTTT
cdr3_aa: CASSFLPGHNTGELFF

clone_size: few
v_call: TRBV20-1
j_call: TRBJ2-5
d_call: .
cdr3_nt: TGCAGTGCTAGAGATCTCGGGGGCCCTACACCCTCCCAAGAGACCCAGTACTTC
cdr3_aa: CSARDLGGPTPSQETQYF

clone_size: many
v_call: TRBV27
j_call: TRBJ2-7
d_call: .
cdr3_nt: TGTGCCAGCAGTTTATCGGCGAGGAAGGCCTACGAGCAGTACTTC
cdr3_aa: CASSLSARKAYEQYF

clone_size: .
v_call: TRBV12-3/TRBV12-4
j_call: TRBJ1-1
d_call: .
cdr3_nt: TGTGCCAGCAGCGCGGGGGGGCCTGAAGCTTTCTTT
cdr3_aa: CASSAGGPEAFF

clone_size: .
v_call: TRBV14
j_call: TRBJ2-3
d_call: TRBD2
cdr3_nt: TGTGCCAGCAGCCAATTAGCGGGAGTGGGAGATACGCAGTATTTT
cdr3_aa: CASSQLAGVGDTQYF

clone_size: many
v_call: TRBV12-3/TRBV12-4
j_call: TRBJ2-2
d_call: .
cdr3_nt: TGTGCCAGCAGTTTTAATCTCGGGGAGCTGTTTTTT
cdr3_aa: CASSFNLGELFF

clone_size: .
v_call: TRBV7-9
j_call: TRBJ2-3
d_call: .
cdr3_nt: TGTGCCAGCAGCCCCCTATTGTGGGGCACAGATACGCAGTATTTT
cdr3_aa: CASSPLLWGTDTQYF

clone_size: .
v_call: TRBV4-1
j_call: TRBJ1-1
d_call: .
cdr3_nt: TGCGCCAGCAGCCAGGGAGAGGGGGGCACTGAAGCTTTCTTT
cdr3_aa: CASSQGEGGTEAFF

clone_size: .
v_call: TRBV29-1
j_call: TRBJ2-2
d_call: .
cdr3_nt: TGCAGCGGGCGTATAACAGGGATCACCGGGGAGCTGTTTTTT
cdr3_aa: CSGRITGITGELFF

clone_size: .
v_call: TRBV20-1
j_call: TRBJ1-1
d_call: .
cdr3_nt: TGCAGTGCTAGAGCCCTGGCGGCTGAAGCTTTCTTT
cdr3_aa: CSARALAAEAFF

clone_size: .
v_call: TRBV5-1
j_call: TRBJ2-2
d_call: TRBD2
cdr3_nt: TGCGCCAGCAGGGGACTAGCGGACACCGGGGAGCTGTTTTTT
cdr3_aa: CASRGLADTGELFF

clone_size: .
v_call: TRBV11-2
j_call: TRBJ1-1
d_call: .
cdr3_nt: TGTGCCAGCAGCTTAGGATGGGCTAACACTGAAGCTTTCTTT
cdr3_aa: CASSLGWANTEAFF

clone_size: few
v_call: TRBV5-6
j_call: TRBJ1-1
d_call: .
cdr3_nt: TGTGCCAGCAGCTTAACTCCTGGTGAAGCTTTCTTT
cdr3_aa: CASSLTPGEAFF

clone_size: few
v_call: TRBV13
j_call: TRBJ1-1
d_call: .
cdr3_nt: TGTGCCAGCAGCTTAGCCAGGAGGAACACTGAAGCTTTCTTT
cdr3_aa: CASSLARRNTEAFF

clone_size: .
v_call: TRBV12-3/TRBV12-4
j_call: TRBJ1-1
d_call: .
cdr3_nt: TGTGCCAGCAGTTTAATCATGAACACTGAAGCTTTCTTT
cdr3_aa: CASSLIMNTEAFF

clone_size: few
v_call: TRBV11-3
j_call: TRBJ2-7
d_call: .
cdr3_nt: TGTGCCAGCAGCTATAGAGCTGGCGGGGAGGACGAGCAGTACTTC
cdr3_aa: CASSYRAGGEDEQYF

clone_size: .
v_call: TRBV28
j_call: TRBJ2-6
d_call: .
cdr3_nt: TGTGCCAGCAGTTTCCCAATACACTCTGGGGCCAACGTCCTGACTTTC
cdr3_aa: CASSFPIHSGANVLTF

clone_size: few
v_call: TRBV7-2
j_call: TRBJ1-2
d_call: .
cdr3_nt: TGTGCCAGCAGCTTAGTGGGCAGTAACTATGGCTACACCTTC
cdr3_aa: CASSLVGSNYGYTF

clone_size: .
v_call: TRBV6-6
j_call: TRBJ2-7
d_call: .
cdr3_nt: TGTGCCAGCAGCCCCGGGACGTACTACGAGCAGTACTTC
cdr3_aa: CASSPGTYYEQYF

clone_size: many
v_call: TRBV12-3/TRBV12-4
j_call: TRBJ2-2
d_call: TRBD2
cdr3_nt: TGTGCCAGCAGTTCCGGGACTAGCGGTAACACCGGGGAGCTGTTTTTT
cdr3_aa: CASSSGTSGNTGELFF

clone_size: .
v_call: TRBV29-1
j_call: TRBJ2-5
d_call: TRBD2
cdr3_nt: TGCAGCGTTCGTTTGCTTCCCTCTAGCGGGGGTCCCCAAGAGACCCAGTACTTC
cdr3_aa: CSVRLLPSSGGPQETQYF

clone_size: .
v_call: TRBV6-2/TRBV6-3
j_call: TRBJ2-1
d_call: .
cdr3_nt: TGTGCCAGCAGTTATACAACGGATCACCCTCGGCAGTTCTTC
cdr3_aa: CASSYTTDHPRQFF

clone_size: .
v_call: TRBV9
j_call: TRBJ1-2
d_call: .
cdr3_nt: TGTGCCAGCAGCGCGACCGAAGGGGGAGACTATGGCTACACCTTC
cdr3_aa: CASSATEGGDYGYTF

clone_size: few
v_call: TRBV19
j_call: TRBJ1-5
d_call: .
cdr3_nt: TGTGCCAGTAGTATGGCCCTGGGTCAGGACAATCAGCCCCAGCATTTT
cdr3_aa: CASSMALGQDNQPQHF

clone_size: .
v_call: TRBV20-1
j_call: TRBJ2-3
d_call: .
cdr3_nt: TGCAGTGCCAAGGGGGGAGAGTCAGATACGCAGTATTTT
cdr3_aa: CSAKGGESDTQYF

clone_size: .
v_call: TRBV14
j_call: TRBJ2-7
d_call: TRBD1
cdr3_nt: TGTGCCAGCAGCCACGGACAGGGGGCCTCCTACGAGCAGTACTTC
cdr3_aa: CASSHGQGASYEQYF

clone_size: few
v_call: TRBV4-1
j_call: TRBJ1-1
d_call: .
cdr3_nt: TGCGCCAGCAGCCAGATTGGATTGAACACTGAAGCTTTCTTT
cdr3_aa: CASSQIGLNTEAFF

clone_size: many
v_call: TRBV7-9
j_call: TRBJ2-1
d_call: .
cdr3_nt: TGTGCCAGCAGCTTAGCCTACAATGAGCAGTTCTTC
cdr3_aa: CASSLAYNEQFF

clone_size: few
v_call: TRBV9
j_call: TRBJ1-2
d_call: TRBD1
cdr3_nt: TGTGCCAGCAGCGCCGCTATACAGGGGAACTATGGCTACACCTTC
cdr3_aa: CASSAAIQGNYGYTF

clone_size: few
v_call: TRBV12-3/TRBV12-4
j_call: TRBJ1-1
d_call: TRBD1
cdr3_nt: TGTGCCAGCAGTGAAAGGGACAGGCCGAACACTGAAGCTTTCTTT
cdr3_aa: CASSERDRPNTEAFF

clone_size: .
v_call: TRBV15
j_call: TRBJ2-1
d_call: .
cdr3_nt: TGTGCCACCAGCAGAGATCAGGCGGCAGGGATTTTTAATGAGCAGTTCTTC
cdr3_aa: CATSRDQAAGIFNEQFF